One and the same sample provided the 9 T cell receptor beta chains below, sequenced in a study of lymphopenia after photon versus proton radiotherapy. Profiled with immunoSEQ multiplex PCR; TCRdb holds only in-frame clones, not every one. The table has around 70,000 clones, just under 95% seen once. Sample: peripheral blood, taken from a patient treated with photon-based radiotherapy. These receptors all come from a woman in her forties with cholangiocarcinoma.

J is TRBJ2-3 and V is TRBV28, with 8 bases fitting TRBD1. There are 17 residues in the CDR3. V was clipped by 9 bases and J by 2 bases; unmatched bases: 16. The germline CDR1 and CDR2 sequences are MDHEN and SYDVKM. Here the CDR3 reads CASKRTPGQAFTDTQYF. In nucleotides, the CDR3 is TGTGCCAGTAAACGAACTCCGGGACAGGCCTTCACAGATACGCAGTATTTT.

This rearrangement joins TRBV2 to TRBJ1-5, with 9 bases fitting TRBD1. Germline V gives CDR1 SNHLY, CDR2 FYNNEI. This CDR3 comprises 16 residues. V lost 6 bases to trimming and J lost 0 bases; unmatched junction nucleotides: 6. CDR3 loop: CASRAGTGLSNQPQHF. DNA for the CDR3: TGTGCCAGCAGGGCCGGGACAGGGCTTAGCAATCAGCCCCAGCATTTT.

The chain is built from TRBV6-5 and TRBJ2-3; no definite D call. The CDR3 has 15 amino acids. Per the germline V gene, CDR1 is MNHEY and CDR2 is SVGAGI. V was pared by 5 bases and J by 0 bases, with 12 bases between. CDR3: CASSGTGGSTDTQYF. As DNA, the CDR3 is TGTGCCAGCAGTGGAACGGGTGGGAGCACAGATACGCAGTATTTT.

CDR3 residues: CASSPVAGASYEQYF. CDR3 nucleotides: TGCGCCAGCAGCCCTGTAGCGGGGGCCTCCTACGAGCAGTACTTC. The rearrangement uses TRBV5-1 and TRBJ2-7; 9 bases match TRBD2. Germline loops: CDR1 SGHRS, CDR2 YFSETQ. This CDR3 is 15 amino acids long. V lost 4 bases, J lost 0 bases, and 5 bases stayed unmatched. Complete variable domain (other parts from reference TRBV5-1 and TRBJ2-7): KAGVTQTPRYLIKTRGQQVTLSCSPISGHRSVSWYQQTPGQGLQFLFEYFSETQRNKGNFPGRFSGRQFSNSRSEMNVSTLELGDSALYLCASSPVAGASYEQYFGPGTRLTVT.

The V gene is TRBV28, the J gene TRBJ1-3; 8 bases are a match to TRBD1. Germline CDR1 reads MDHEN; CDR2 reads SYDVKM. Germline trimming cut 8 bases from V and 1 base from J; bases unmatched to any gene: 16. This CDR3 spans 18 amino acids. CDR3 sequence reads: CASGGAQGVPSSGNTIYF. The CDR3 nucleotides are TGTGCCAGCGGTGGGGCACAGGGGGTACCCTCGTCTGGAAACACCATATATTTT.

CDR3 sequence reads: CASSLAEGNYGYTF. The CDR3 DNA reads as TGCGCCAGCAGCTTGGCGGAGGGAAACTATGGCTACACCTTC. V is TRBV5-1 and J is TRBJ1-2; the D is unclear. The CDR3 totals 14 residues. From germline, CDR1 is SGHRS and CDR2 YFSETQ. V lost 0 bases, J lost 2 bases, and 8 bases lay in between.

In this sample, this clone turned up once. V gene TRBV28 combines with J gene TRBJ2-7; 8 bases agree with TRBD1. This CDR3 comprises 14 residues. V shed 6 bases and J 5 bases; nucleotides not matched to a gene: 9. Germline CDR1 is MDHEN and CDR2 is SYDVKM. CDR3 nucleotide sequence: TGTGCCAGCAGCTACCCCGACAGGGGTCACGAGCAGTACTTC. Translation gives CASSYPDRGHEQYF. Using reference TRBV28 and TRBJ2-7 for the parts outside the CDR3, the full variable domain is DVKVTQSSRYLVKRTGEKVFLECVQDMDHENMFWYRQDPGLGLRLIYFSYDVKMKEKGDIPEGYSVSREKKERFSLILESASTNQTSMYLCASSYPDRGHEQYFGPGTRLTVT.

The chain couples TRBV4-3 to TRBJ2-7; 9 bases align to TRBD2. The V segment lost 0 bases and the J segment 7 bases; nucleotides outside the gene matches: 10. Germline V gene data show CDR1 as LGHNA and CDR2 as YSLEER. CDR3 length equals 16 residues. In DNA, the CDR3 is TGCGCCAGCAGCCAAGATACGCGGGAGGGCCGTTATGAGCAGTACTTC. Residues: CASSQDTREGRYEQYF.

The CDR3: CASSLYRGKGGEKLFF. The CDR3 nucleotides are TGTGCCAGCAGCTTATATCGGGGAAAGGGAGGTGAAAAACTGTTTTTT. The chain carries TRBV7-8 and TRBJ1-4, with D unclear. The CDR3 extends over 16 amino acids. Germline V gives CDR1 SGHVS, CDR2 FQNEAQ. The V gene lost 2 bases and the J gene lost 7 bases, with 17 bases spanning the gap.